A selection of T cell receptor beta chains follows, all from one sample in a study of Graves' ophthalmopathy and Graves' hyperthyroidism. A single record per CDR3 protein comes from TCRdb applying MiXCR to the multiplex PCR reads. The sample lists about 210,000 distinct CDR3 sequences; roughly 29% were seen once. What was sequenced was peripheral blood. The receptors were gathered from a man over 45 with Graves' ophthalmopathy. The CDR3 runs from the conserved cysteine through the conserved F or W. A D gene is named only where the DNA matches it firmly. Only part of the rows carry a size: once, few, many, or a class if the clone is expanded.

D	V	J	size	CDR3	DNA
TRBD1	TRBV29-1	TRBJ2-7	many	CSALTLQGSYEQYF	TGCAGCGCCCTAACCCTACAGGGGTCATACGAGCAGTACTTC
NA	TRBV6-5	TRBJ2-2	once	CASSYRAGTGELFF	TGTGCCAGCAGTTACAGGGCAGGGACCGGGGAGCTGTTTTTT
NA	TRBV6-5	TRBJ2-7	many	CASSYSMASGLDYEQYF	TGTGCCAGCAGTTACTCGATGGCGTCAGGGTTGGACTACGAGCAGTACTTC
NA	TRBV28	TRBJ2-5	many	CASRGLRGVETQYF	TGTGCCAGCAGGGGGCTAAGGGGTGTGGAGACCCAGTACTTC
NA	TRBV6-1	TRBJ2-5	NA	CASRTGPHMGTQYF	TGTGCCAGCAGGACCGGACCTCATATGGGGACCCAGTACTTC
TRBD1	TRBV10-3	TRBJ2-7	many	CATKQGQLNSYEQYF	TGTGCCACCAAACAGGGACAGTTGAACTCCTACGAGCAGTACTTC
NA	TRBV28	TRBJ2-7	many	CASSLPPTGEQYF	TGTGCCAGCAGTTTGCCCCCGACAGGCGAGCAGTACTTC
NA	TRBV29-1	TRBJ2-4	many	CSALTGEDIQYF	TGCAGCGCCCTCACAGGGGAGGACATTCAGTACTTC
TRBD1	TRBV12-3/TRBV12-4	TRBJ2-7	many	CASSWRGQGSHEQYF	TGTGCCAGCAGTTGGCGGGGACAGGGTTCCCACGAGCAGTACTTC
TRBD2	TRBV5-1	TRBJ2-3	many	CASSSLAGGTGDTQYF	TGCGCCAGCAGCTCCTTAGCGGGAGGGACTGGAGATACGCAGTATTTT
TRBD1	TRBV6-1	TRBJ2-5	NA	CASSGQGAGETQYF	TGTGCCAGCAGTGGACAGGGGGCAGGAGAGACCCAGTACTTC
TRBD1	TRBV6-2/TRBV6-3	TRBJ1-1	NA	CASSYAPRGGSTEAFF	TGTGCCAGCAGTTACGCCCCCAGGGGGGGGAGTACTGAAGCTTTCTTT
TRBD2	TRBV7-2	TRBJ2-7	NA	CASSLALAEEQYF	TGTGCCAGCAGCTTAGCTCTAGCGGAGGAGCAGTACTTC
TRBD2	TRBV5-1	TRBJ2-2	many	CASSSSGRATGELFF	TGCGCCAGCAGCTCTAGCGGGAGAGCTACCGGGGAGCTGTTTTTT
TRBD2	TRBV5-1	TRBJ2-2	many	CASSLDGSGRARTGELFF	TGCGCCAGCAGCTTGGACGGTAGCGGGAGGGCCCGCACCGGGGAGCTGTTTTTT
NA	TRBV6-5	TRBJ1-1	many	CASSPTWGTEAFF	TGTGCCAGCAGTCCCACCTGGGGCACTGAAGCTTTCTTT
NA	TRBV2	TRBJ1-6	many	CASSGTESLHF	TGTGCCAGCAGTGGGACCGAATCCCTCCACTTT
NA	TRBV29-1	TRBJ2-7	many	CSVVWDGVYEQYF	TGCAGCGTTGTTTGGGACGGGGTCTACGAGCAGTACTTC
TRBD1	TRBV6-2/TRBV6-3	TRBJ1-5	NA	CATRTGGKGQPQHF	TGTGCCACCCGTACAGGGGGCAAAGGACAGCCCCAGCATTTT
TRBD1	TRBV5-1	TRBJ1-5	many	CASSKEGTGNQPQHF	TGCGCCAGCAGCAAGGAAGGGACAGGCAATCAGCCCCAGCATTTT
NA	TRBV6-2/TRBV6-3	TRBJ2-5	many	CASSYEERETQYF	TGTGCCAGCAGTTACGAGGAACGGGAGACCCAGTACTTC
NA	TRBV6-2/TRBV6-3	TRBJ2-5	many	CASSRSMGFQETQYF	TGTGCCAGCAGTCGCTCCATGGGGTTCCAAGAGACCCAGTACTTC
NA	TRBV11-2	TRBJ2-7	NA	CASSFGGVISYEQYF	TGTGCCAGCAGCTTTGGGGGAGTCATCTCCTACGAGCAGTACTTC
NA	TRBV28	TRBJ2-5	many	CASSSTDAEAETQYF	TGTGCCAGCAGTTCGACCGACGCGGAGGCTGAGACCCAGTACTTC
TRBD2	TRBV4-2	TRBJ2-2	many	CASSKQTSGDTGELFF	TGTGCCAGCAGCAAACAGACTAGCGGGGACACCGGGGAGCTGTTTTTT
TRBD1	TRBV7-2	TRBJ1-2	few	CASSLTQGVNYGYTF	TGTGCCAGCAGCTTAACCCAGGGGGTTAACTATGGCTACACCTTC
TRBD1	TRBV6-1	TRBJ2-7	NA	CASSRETGVYEQYF	TGTGCCAGCAGTCGTGAGACAGGGGTATACGAGCAGTACTTC
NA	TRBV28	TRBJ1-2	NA	CASLAAGKGRYTF	TGTGCCAGCCTCGCGGCGGGGAAGGGGCGCTACACCTTC
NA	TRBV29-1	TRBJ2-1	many	CSVVHYNEQFF	TGCAGCGTTGTGCACTACAATGAGCAGTTCTTC
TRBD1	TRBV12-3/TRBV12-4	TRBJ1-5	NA	CASFRQGAGQPQHF	TGTGCCAGCTTCAGACAGGGGGCAGGTCAGCCCCAGCATTTT
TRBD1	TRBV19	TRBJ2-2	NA	CASSTPGGKAGELFF	TGTGCCAGTAGTACTCCAGGGGGTAAGGCCGGGGAGCTGTTTTTT
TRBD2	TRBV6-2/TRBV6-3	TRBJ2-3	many	CASSYSRRENTDTQYF	TGTGCCAGCAGTTACTCGAGGCGGGAGAACACAGATACGCAGTATTTT
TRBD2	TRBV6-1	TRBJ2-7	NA	CASSNLAGADEQYF	TGTGCCAGCAGCAACCTAGCGGGAGCGGACGAGCAGTACTTC
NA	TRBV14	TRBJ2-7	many	CASSQETGWIYEQYF	TGTGCCAGCAGCCAAGAAACAGGGTGGATTTACGAGCAGTACTTC
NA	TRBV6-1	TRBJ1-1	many	CASSELQRGTEAFF	TGTGCCAGCAGTGAGCTCCAGCGGGGGACTGAAGCTTTCTTT
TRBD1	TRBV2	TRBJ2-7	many	CASREGQAYEQYF	TGTGCCAGCAGAGAAGGACAGGCCTACGAGCAGTACTTC